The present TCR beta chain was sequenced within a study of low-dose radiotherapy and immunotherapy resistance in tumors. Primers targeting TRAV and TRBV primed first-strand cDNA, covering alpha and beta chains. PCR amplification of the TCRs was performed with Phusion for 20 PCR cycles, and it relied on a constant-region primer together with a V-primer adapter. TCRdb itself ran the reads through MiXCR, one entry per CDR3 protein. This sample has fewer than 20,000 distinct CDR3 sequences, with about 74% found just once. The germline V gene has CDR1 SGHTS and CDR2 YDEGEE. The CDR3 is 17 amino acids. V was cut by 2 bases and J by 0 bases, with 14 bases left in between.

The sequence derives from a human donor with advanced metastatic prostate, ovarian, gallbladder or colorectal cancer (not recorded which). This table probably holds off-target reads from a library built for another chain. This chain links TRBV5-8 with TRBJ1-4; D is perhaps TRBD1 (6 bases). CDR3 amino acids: CASSFRGIAATNEKLFF. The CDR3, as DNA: TGTGCCAGCAGCTTCAGGGGAATAGCTGCAACTAATGAAAAACTGTTTTTT.